This T cell receptor beta chain was observed in a study of tumor-infiltrating lymphocytes in oesophageal squamous cell carcinoma. Germline lookup yields CDR1 SEHNR and CDR2 FQNEAQ (reference sequence). V trimming: 6 bases; J trimming: 14 bases; junction bases outside the gene matches: 13. The CDR3 totals 13 residues. TCRdb independently ran MiXCR on the PCR reads; one entry per CDR3 protein. The sample has over 9,500 distinct CDR3 sequences, roughly half seen once. The chain employs TRBV7-9 and TRBJ2-3; 8 bases match TRBD1. The source of this sequence is a male donor with esophageal squamous cell carcinoma. The specimen was normal esophageal tissue next to the tumor. The CDR3 sequence: CASRTGAPGELYF. CDR3 DNA: TGTGCCAGCAGGACAGGGGCCCCCGGGGAGCTGTATTTT.